This TCR beta chain was captured in a study of blood T cells in healthy people across ages. Study-level information: The capture of about one barcoded beta molecule per two T cells was achieved by template switching.

V was shortened by 2 bases and J by 0 bases, with 23 bases between the two germline ends. The length of the CDR3 is 19 residues. CDR1 GTSNPN and CDR2 SVGIG come from the germline V gene (reference sequence). On this clonotype itself: Its antigen is currently unknown.

Notes on the study in general: Per-million-T-cell TCR beta diversity fell roughly linearly with age.

Each sample had at least 6.5 million PBMCs isolated. A sample-barcoded 5' primer and a J-beta primer mix were used in a second PCR of about 7 to 12 cycles. TCRdb re-derived calls from the 5' RACE reads in MiXCR, one entry per CDR3 protein. Here the sample spans hundreds of thousands of distinct CDR3 sequences, about 30% being singletons. The sample taken for sequencing was blood. This clonotype was obtained from a woman at least 80 years old in good health. This chain connects TRBV30 to TRBJ2-1, with a tentative D call TRBD2 (5 bases). Written as DNA, the CDR3 is TGTGCCTGGAGTCGCAATACTTTTCCGGGGATTCCCTCCTACAATGAGCAGTTCTTC. It encodes CAWSRNTFPGIPSYNEQFF.